These 14 T cell receptor beta chains originate from one sample sequenced in a study of blood T cell repertoires in COVID-19. Data came from immunoSEQ multiplex PCR; TCRdb stores just in-frame clones and leaves some out. The table shows some 100,000 clones, with approximately 79% occurring only once. Sequencing used peripheral blood. The receptors shown here come from a man aged 70-80 years with COVID-19, enrolled during active disease.

This clone was seen just once. The chain uses TRBV6-5 and TRBJ2-1; tentatively, D is TRBD2 (6 bases). CDR3 length: 12 residues. Germline loops: CDR1 MNHEY, CDR2 SVGAGI. V dropped 2 bases and J dropped 8 bases, with 7 bases sitting between them. In nucleotides, the CDR3 is TGTGCCAGCAGTTACGGGGACTATGAGCAGTTCTTC. It codes for CASSYGDYEQFF.

As to this clone: The sample contains more than one DNA sequence encoding this CDR3. The V call is TRBV7-9, the J call TRBJ2-3, with a tentative D call TRBD2 (5 bases). The germline gives CDR1 SEHNR, CDR2 FQNEAQ (reference sequence). There are 13 residues in the CDR3. Trimming took 5 bases from V and 4 from J, leaving 10 bases between them. In DNA, the CDR3 is TGTGCCAGCAGCCCTCGCGGGCCAGATACGCAGTATTTT. This gives the protein CASSPRGPDTQYF. Combining the CDR3 with reference TRBV7-9 and TRBJ2-3 gives the whole variable domain DTGVSQNPRHKITKRGQNVTFRCDPISEHNRLYWYRQTLGQGPEFLTYFQNEAQLEKSRLLSDRFSAERPKGSFSTLEIQRTEQGDSAMYLCASSPRGPDTQYFGPGTRLTVL.

This sequence joins TRBV7-2 and TRBJ2-7, with 9 bases fitting TRBD1. The trim removed 3 bases at V and 2 bases at J, leaving 5 bases unmatched. Germline V CDR1 and CDR2: SGHTA, FQGNSA. This CDR3 is built from 15 residues. The CDR3 nucleotides are TGTGCCAGCAGCTTGACCGGGACAGGGACCTACGAGCAGTACTTC. It specifies CASSLTGTGTYEQYF.

The chain recombines TRBV4-2 with TRBJ2-7; TRBD1 might be the D (5 bases). Trimming removed 1 base at V and 2 bases at J, with 12 bases between. Germline assignment: CDR1 LGHNA and CDR2 YNFKEQ. This CDR3 is built from 15 residues. The CDR3 region has the DNA TGTGCCAGCAGCCAAGCGTTTAGGGGTACCTACGAGCAGTACTTC. Encoded protein: CASSQAFRGTYEQYF.

The rearrangement joins TRBV4-3 to TRBJ2-3; TRBD2 agrees at 11 bases. Germline CDR1 and CDR2: LGHNA and YSLEER. The CDR3 is made up of 19 amino acids. Trimming cost V 4 bases and J 5 bases; bases outside gene matches: 17. CDR3 residues: CASSPGIAGGPLDQDTQYF. CDR3 DNA sequence: TGCGCCAGCAGCCCGGGTATAGCGGGAGGGCCTCTAGATCAAGATACGCAGTATTTT.

V and J are TRBV28 and TRBJ2-7; possible D gene TRBD1, 5 bases. This CDR3 region has 13 residues. The V end was cut by 8 bases, the J end by 2 bases, with 13 bases between. CDR1 is MDHEN and CDR2 is SYDVKM in the germline V gene. CDR3 DNA: TGTGCCAGCTGGGGCCAGGGCCCCTACGAGCAGTACTTC. It codes for CASWGQGPYEQYF.

This chain joins TRBV7-2 and TRBJ1-2; D not resolved. V lost 6 bases and J lost 0, with 23 bases in between. CDR3 size: 18 residues. The germline V gene has CDR1 SGHTA and CDR2 FQGNSA. The CDR3 here is CASRGLGSQVASNYGYTF. CDR3 in DNA: TGTGCCAGCAGGGGGTTGGGGAGTCAGGTGGCATCTAACTATGGCTACACCTTC.

This clone was observed a single time. The rearrangement uses TRBV7-6 and TRBJ2-5; 8 positions agree with TRBD1. J lost 5 bases, V lost 3 bases, and 5 bases had no gene match. The CDR3 totals 14 residues. Germline CDR1 is SGHVS and CDR2 is FNYEAQ. The CDR3 spells CASSFQGARETQYF. The CDR3, as DNA: TGTGCCAGCAGCTTTCAGGGGGCGCGTGAGACCCAGTACTTC.

The count of this clone is one. The chain links TRBV28 to TRBJ2-7; TRBD1 agrees at 9 bases. This CDR3 has 15 residues. With 2 bases clipped from V and 7 bases from J, the junction kept 9 bases outside the gene matches. Germline V gene lookup returns CDR1 MDHEN and CDR2 SYDVKM. The CDR3 protein is CASSLLRDRAGEQYF. CDR3 DNA sequence: TGTGCCAGCAGTTTACTCCGGGACAGGGCGGGAGAGCAGTACTTC.

This chain connects TRBV3-1 (or the pseudogene TRBV3-2) to TRBJ1-1, with a possible D match to TRBD1 (5 bases). Germline CDR1 LGHDT, CDR2 YNNKEL (reference sequence). Between the trimmed V and J ends, which lost 1 base and 1 base, there was a span of 7 bases. The CDR3 spans 14 residues. CDR3 coding DNA: TGTGCCAGCAGCCAAGGAGGACAGAACACTGAAGCTTTCTTT. This codes for CASSQGGQNTEAFF.

The rearrangement links TRBV5-1 to TRBJ1-6; TRBD1 agrees at 9 bases. J lost 9 bases, V lost 3 bases, and 7 bases had no gene match. Germline CDR1 is SGHRS and CDR2 is YFSETQ. The CDR3 has 15 amino acids. The CDR3 region has the DNA TGCGCCAGCAGCTCCTACGGACAGGGGAGTTCACCCCTCCACTTT. Protein product: CASSSYGQGSSPLHF.

The chain joins TRBV28 to TRBJ2-1; D unclear. Germline CDR1 and CDR2: MDHEN and SYDVKM. The V end lost 6 bases, the J end lost 4 bases, and 4 bases lay between the germline ends. The CDR3 has 11 residues. The CDR3: CASSRYNEQFF. In DNA, the CDR3 is TGTGCCAGCAGCCGGTACAATGAGCAGTTCTTC.

This clone has just a few counts. The junction departs from germline at one end; a sequencing error may be responsible. This chain links TRBV4-3 with TRBJ2-7; weak D call: TRBD2 (5 bases). This CDR3 region has 13 residues. The germline gives CDR1 LGHNA, CDR2 YSLEER. The CDR3 loop reads CASSQGVGQVTDF. In DNA, the CDR3 is TGCGCCAGCAGCCAGGGAGTTGGTCAAGTGACGGACTTC.

This chain uses TRBV5-1 with TRBJ1-1; maybe TRBD1 (5 bases). Between the trimmed V and J ends, which lost 0 bases and 5 bases, there was a span of 8 bases. The CDR3 is 13 amino acids. CDR1 is SGHRS and CDR2 is YFSETQ in the germline V gene. CDR3: CASSLAGQTEAFF. Written as DNA, the CDR3 is TGCGCCAGCAGCTTGGCAGGGCAAACTGAAGCTTTCTTT. The full variable domain, its missing parts supplied by reference TRBV5-1 and TRBJ1-1, is KAGVTQTPRYLIKTRGQQVTLSCSPISGHRSVSWYQQTPGQGLQFLFEYFSETQRNKGNFPGRFSGRQFSNSRSEMNVSTLELGDSALYLCASSLAGQTEAFFGQGTRLTVV.